This T cell receptor (beta chain) was documented in a study of blood T cell repertoires in COVID-19. Background on the study: Acute-phase and convalescent COVID-19 samples originated in the United States, Italy and Spain. Sample material is recorded as cDNA or gDNA derived from T cells, B-cell-depleted T cells, or PBMCs.

Original methodology: The authors estimated nucleated cell counts from reference gene primer amplification. Using immunoSEQ multiplex PCR, the repertoire was profiled, and TCRdb retains in-frame clones only, with some absent. V and J calls and clone size follow that table, whereas D and trimming were derived from the DNA. The data hold just under 60,000 clones, with roughly 86% observed a single time. Germline CDR1 and CDR2: WSHSY and SAAADI. This CDR3 spans 14 amino acids. V dropped 6 bases and J dropped 3; count of bases not matched to a gene: 7. Sequencing used peripheral blood. V gene TRBV10-2 combines with J gene TRBJ1-1; 7 bases are shared with TRBD1. This clonotype originated in a human donor with active COVID-19. The donor label of this sample is uncertain. The CDR3 region is CASSSGGEDTEAFF. In DNA form, the CDR3 reads TGCGCCAGCAGCTCAGGGGGAGAGGACACTGAAGCTTTCTTT.